This T cell receptor beta chain was observed in a study of human T cells and chemical hapten exposure. V was trimmed by 6 bases and J by 10 bases, leaving 19 bases between them. The CDR3 totals 14 residues. Per the germline V gene, CDR1 is DFQATT and CDR2 is SNEGSKA (reference sequence). In this sample, this clonotype is medium-sized. Time point specified: patch test 1, 2 weeks after DPC sensitization. Treatment specified: therapeutic diphenylcyclopropenone sensitization with weekly scalp DPC. It was from unfractionated whole blood that total RNA was extracted. TCRdb called the RACE reads again in MiXCR, with one record for every CDR3 protein. Among approximately 52,000 distinct CDR3 sequences, more than 9.5% were seen once, and the ten largest hold under 2%.

The rearrangement links TRBV20-1 to TRBJ1-6; D ambiguous. The origin of this receptor is a woman aged 40 to 49 with alopecia areata. Some clones in this sample may be carry-over from other donors' samples. The sample here was whole blood, taken in connection with sensitization to the hapten diphenylcyclopropenone (DPC). Here the CDR3 DNA reads TGCAGTGCCCGGACCGGTACTGAGGGATCACCCCTCCACTTT. It yields the protein CSARTGTEGSPLHF.